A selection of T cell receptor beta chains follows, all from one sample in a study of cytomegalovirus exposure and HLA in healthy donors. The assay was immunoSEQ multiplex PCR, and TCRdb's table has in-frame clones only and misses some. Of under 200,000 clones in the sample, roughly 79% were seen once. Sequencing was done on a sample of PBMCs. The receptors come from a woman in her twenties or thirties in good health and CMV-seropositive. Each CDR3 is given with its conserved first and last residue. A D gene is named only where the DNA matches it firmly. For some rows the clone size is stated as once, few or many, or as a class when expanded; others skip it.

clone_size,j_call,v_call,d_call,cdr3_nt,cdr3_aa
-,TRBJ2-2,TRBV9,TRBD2,TGTGCCAGCAGCGTTTATAGCGGGGGGGAGGGCACCGGGGAGCTGTTTTTT,CASSVYSGGEGTGELFF
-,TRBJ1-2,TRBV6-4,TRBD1,TGTGCCAGCAGTGAGTCAGGGGGAAGCGGCTACACCTTC,CASSESGGSGYTF
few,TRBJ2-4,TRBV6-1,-,TGTGCCAGCAGTGAGCTAGCGAAAGGAAACATTCAGTACTTC,CASSELAKGNIQYF
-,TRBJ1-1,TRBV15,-,TGTGCCACCAGCAGAACGGGGAGCACTGAAGCTTTCTTT,CATSRTGSTEAFF
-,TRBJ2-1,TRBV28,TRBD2,TGTGCCAGCATCCCGGGGGGGGGCCTCTACAATGAGCAGTTCTTC,CASIPGGGLYNEQFF
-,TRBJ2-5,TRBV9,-,TGTGCCAGCAGCGTCACAGGATCAGGCTACCAAGAGACCCAGTACTTC,CASSVTGSGYQETQYF
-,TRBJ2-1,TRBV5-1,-,TGCGCCAGCAGCTTTGCCAGGGGTACTACCTCCTACAATGAGCAGTTCTTC,CASSFARGTTSYNEQFF
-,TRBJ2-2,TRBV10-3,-,TGTGCCATCAGTGAACAAGACCCGCGGGGCGGGGAGCTGTTTTTT,CAISEQDPRGGELFF
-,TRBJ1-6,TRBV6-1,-,TGTGCCAGCAGTGACCTCGCTTTCAGGGGAAGCTCCTATAATTCACCCCTCCACTTT,CASSDLAFRGSSYNSPLHF
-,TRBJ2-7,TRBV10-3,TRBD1,TGTGCCATCAGCACGATCCGGGACAGGGTGAGCGAGCAGTACTTC,CAISTIRDRVSEQYF
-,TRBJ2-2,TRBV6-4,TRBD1,TGTGCCAGCAGTTTGGACAGGGCGGCTGGGGAGCTGTTTTTT,CASSLDRAAGELFF
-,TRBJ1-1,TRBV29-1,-,TGCAGCCCCATAGCCCAGCTGAACACTGAAGCTTTCTTT,CSPIAQLNTEAFF
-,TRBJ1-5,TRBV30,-,TGTGCCTGGAGTAACGGGGACAATCAGCCCCAGCATTTT,CAWSNGDNQPQHF
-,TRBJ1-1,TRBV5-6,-,TGTGCCAGCAGCTTGGTAGGAGTGAACACTGAAGCTTTCTTT,CASSLVGVNTEAFF
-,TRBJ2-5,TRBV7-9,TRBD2,TGTGCCAGCAGCTTAGGGACTAGCGGGGCGATTGACCATGGGACCCAGTACTTC,CASSLGTSGAIDHGTQYF
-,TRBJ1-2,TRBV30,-,TGTGCCTGGAGTGTACTTGTGGGGCTTGGCTACACCTTC,CAWSVLVGLGYTF
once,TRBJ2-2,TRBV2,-,TGTGCCAGCAATACTGGACGGGAGGAGCTGTTTTTT,CASNTGREELFF
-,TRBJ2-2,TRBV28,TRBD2,TGTGCCAGCCGCCTACGGACTAGCGGTGACACCGGGGAGCTGTTTTTT,CASRLRTSGDTGELFF
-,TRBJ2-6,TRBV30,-,TGTGCCTGGAGTGTATTGTCGTCTGGGGCCAACGTCCTGACTTTC,CAWSVLSSGANVLTF
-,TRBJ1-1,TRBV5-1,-,TGCGCCAGCAGCTTGGAAGCTCCGGGACTAAACACTGAAGCTTTCTTT,CASSLEAPGLNTEAFF
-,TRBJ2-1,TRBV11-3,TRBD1,TGTGCCAGCAGCTTAAGGACAGGGGGACGTGGCAATGAGCAGTTCTTC,CASSLRTGGRGNEQFF
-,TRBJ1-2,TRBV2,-,TGTGCCAGCAGTGAATATCAACGGCTAGGCCTTAACTATGGCTACACCTTC,CASSEYQRLGLNYGYTF
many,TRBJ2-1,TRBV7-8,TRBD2,TGTGCCAGCAGCCCCGGGGGGGCAGACAATGAGCAGTTCTTC,CASSPGGADNEQFF
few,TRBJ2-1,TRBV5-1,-,TGCGCCAGCAGCTTGTACGGAGCTTACAATGAGCAGTTCTTC,CASSLYGAYNEQFF
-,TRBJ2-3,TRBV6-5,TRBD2,TGTGCCAGCAGTTCACGAACTCCGGGGGGGGGTACGCAGTATTTT,CASSSRTPGGGTQYF
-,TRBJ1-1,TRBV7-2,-,TGTGCCAGCAGTCAACCAGGACAGAACACTGAAGCTTTCTTT,CASSQPGQNTEAFF
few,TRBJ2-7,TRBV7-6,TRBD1,TGTGCCAGCAGCTCAGAACTCGGGACAGGGGGCTACGAGCAGTACTTC,CASSSELGTGGYEQYF
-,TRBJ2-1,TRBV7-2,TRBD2,TGTGCCAGCATCCAACGCGGGGGGCGGTACAATGAGCAGTTCTTC,CASIQRGGRYNEQFF
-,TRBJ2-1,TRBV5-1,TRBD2,TGCGCCAGCAGCTTGGTAGCGGGGGGGCCCGTTGAGCAGTTCTTC,CASSLVAGGPVEQFF
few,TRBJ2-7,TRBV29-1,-,TGCAGCGCCCTCGACAGGGAGGACTACGAGCAGTACTTC,CSALDREDYEQYF
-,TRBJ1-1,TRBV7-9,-,TGTGCCAGCAGCACGAGGGCGGACACTGAAGCTTTCTTT,CASSTRADTEAFF
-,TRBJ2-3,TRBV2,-,TGTGCCAGCGGGCCTTGGCAGAAGGATACGCAGTATTTT,CASGPWQKDTQYF
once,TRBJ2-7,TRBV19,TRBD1,TGTGCCAGTAGCCTCCCGGACAGGGGGCGAGAGCAGTACTTC,CASSLPDRGREQYF
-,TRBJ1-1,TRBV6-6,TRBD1,TGTGCCAGCAGTGGGGACAGGGCCAAGAACACTGAAGCTTTCTTT,CASSGDRAKNTEAFF
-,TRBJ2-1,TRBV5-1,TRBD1,TGCGCCAGCGCCCGGGACAGGGGTTATGAGCAGTTCTTC,CASARDRGYEQFF
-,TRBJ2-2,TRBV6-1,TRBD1,TGTGCCAGCAGTGAATCAATTCGGGGACAGTCGAACACCGGGGAGCTGTTTTTT,CASSESIRGQSNTGELFF
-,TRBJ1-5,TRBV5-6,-,TGTGCCAGCAGCTTGGCGGGTAGACCCAATCAGCCCCAGCATTTT,CASSLAGRPNQPQHF
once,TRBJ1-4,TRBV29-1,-,TGCAGCGTTGCTAGTACCGGGACACTAGGGGAAAAACTGTTTTTT,CSVASTGTLGEKLFF
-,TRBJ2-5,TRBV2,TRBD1,TGTGCCAGCACGAAGCGACAGGGAGAGACCCAGTACTTC,CASTKRQGETQYF
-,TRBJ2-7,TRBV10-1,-,TGCGCCAGCCCGGGGGTGGGGTACTTC,CASPGVGYF
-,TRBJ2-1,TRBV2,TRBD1,TGTGCCAGCAGAATGGGACAGTACAATGAGCAGTTCTTC,CASRMGQYNEQFF
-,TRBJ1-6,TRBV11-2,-,TGTGCCAGCAGTTCCAAGGGGAATTCACCCCTCCACTTT,CASSSKGNSPLHF
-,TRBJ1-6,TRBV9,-,TGTGCCAGCAGCGTAGGGGGAGGAAACCTAAATTCACCCCTCCACTTT,CASSVGGGNLNSPLHF
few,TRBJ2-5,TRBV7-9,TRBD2,TGTGCCAGCAGCCCGGGGGGTATTTCCCAAGAGACCCAGTACTTC,CASSPGGISQETQYF
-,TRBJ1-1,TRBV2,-,TGTGCCAGCAGTAAGGACAGCGGGGTCACTGAAGCTTTCTTT,CASSKDSGVTEAFF
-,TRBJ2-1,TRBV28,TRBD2,TGTGCCAGCAGTTTATACGGGGGGGCAATCTACAATGAGCAGTTCTTC,CASSLYGGAIYNEQFF
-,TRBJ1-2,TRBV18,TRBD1,TGTGCCAGCTCCCAACAGGGGGCAGGGGTTAACTATGGCTACACCTTC,CASSQQGAGVNYGYTF
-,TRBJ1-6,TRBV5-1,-,TGCGCCAGCAGTCGCGGGGGATTTGATTCACCCCTCCACTTT,CASSRGGFDSPLHF